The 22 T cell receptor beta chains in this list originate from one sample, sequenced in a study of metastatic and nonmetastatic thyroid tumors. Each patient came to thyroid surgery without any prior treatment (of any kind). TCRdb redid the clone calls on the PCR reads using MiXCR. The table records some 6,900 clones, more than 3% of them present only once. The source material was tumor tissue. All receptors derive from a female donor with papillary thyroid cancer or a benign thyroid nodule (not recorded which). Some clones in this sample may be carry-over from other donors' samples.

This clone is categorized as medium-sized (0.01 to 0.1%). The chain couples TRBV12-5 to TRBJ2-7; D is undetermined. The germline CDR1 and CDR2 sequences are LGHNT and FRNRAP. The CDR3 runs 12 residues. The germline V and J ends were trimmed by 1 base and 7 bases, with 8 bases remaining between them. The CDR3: CASGLGVGEQYF. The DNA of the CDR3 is TGTGCTAGTGGTTTGGGAGTCGGGGAGCAGTACTTC.

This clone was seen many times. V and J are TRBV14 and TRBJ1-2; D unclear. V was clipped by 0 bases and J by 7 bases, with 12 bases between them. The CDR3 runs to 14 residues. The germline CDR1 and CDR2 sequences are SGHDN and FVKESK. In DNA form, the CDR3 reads TGTGCCAGCAGCCAAGATCCACCTCCCTCTGGCTACACCTTC. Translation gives CASSQDPPPSGYTF.

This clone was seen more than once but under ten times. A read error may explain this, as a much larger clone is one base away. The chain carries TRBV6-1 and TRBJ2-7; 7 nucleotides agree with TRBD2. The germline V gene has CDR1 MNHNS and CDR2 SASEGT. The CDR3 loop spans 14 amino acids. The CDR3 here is CVSSLRGGVGEQYF. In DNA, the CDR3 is TGCGTCAGCAGCCTCCGGGGAGGGGTGGGCGAGCAGTACTTC.

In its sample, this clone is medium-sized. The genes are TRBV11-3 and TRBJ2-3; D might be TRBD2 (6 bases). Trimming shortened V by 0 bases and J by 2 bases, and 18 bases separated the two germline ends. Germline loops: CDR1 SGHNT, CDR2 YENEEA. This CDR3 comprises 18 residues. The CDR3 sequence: CASSLDAFSGPDTDTQYF. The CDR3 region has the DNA TGTGCCAGCAGCTTAGACGCCTTTAGCGGTCCCGACACAGATACGCAGTATTTT.

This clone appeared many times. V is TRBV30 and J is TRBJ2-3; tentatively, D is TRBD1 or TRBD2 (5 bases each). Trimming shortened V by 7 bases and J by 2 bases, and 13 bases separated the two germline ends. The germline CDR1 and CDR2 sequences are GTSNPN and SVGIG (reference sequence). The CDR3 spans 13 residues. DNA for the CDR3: TGTGCCTTCCGGGACCGCGACACAGATACGCAGTATTTT. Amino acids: CAFRDRDTDTQYF.

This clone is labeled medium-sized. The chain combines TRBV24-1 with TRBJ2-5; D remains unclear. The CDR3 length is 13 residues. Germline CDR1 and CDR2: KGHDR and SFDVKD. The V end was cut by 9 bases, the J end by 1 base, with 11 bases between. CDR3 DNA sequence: TGTGCCACCGGGCACAGCCCCCAAGAGACCCAGTACTTC. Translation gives CATGHSPQETQYF.

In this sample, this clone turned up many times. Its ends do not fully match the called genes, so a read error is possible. The CDR3 DNA is TGTGCCATCAGTGAGTCGCCACAGCACTTC. Protein sequence: CAISESPQHF. V gene TRBV10-3 combines with J gene TRBJ2-7; no reliable D call. This CDR3 region has 10 residues. Germline V CDR1 and CDR2: ENHRY, SYGVKD.

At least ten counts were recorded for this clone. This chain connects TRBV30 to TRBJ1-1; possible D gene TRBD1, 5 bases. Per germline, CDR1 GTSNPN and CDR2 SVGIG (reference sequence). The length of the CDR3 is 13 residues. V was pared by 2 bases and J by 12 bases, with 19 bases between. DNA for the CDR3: TGTGCCTGGAGTACTAATCGCCAGGGTGCGCCTTTCTTT. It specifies CAWSTNRQGAPFF.

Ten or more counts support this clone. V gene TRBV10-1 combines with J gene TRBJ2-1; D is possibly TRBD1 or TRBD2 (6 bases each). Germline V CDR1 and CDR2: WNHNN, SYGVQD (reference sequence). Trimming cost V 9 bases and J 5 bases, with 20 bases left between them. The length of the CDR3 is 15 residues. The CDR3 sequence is CASSPGGATNNEQFF. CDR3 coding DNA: TGCGCCAGTTCGCCCGGGGGCGCCACCAACAATGAGCAGTTCTTC.

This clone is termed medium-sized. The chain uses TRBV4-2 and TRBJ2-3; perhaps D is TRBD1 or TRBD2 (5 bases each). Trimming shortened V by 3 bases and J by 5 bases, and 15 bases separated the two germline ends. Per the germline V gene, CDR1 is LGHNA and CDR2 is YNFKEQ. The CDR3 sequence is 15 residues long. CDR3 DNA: TGTGCCAGCAGCCATAAACTAGGGGTCCGAGATACGCAGTATTTT. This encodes CASSHKLGVRDTQYF.

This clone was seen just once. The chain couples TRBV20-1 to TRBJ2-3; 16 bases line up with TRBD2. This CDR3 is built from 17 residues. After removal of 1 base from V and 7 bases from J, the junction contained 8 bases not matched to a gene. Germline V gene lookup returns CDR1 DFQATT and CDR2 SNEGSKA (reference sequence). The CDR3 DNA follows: TGCAGTGCTAGAGCTCGAGGGACTAGCGGGAGGGCGAATACGCAGTATTTT. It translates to CSARARGTSGRANTQYF.

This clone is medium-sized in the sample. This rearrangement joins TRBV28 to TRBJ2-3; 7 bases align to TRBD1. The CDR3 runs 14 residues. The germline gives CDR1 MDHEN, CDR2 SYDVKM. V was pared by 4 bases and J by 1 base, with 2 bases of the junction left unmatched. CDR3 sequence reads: CASSSGQGTDTQYF. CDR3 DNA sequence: TGTGCCAGCAGTTCCGGACAGGGCACAGATACGCAGTATTTT.

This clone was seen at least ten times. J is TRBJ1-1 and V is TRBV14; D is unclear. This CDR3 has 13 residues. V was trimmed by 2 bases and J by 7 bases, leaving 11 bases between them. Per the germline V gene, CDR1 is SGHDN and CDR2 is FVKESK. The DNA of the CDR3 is TGTGCCAGCAGCCAAACTACCCTCGGTGAAGCTTTCTTT. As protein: CASSQTTLGEAFF.

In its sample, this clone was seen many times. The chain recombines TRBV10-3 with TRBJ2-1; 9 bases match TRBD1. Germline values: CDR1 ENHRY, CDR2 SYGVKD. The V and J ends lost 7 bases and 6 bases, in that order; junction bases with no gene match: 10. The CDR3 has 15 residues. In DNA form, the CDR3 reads TGTGCCATCAACTCACCCGGGACAGGGAGCAATGAGCAGTTCTTC. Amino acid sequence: CAINSPGTGSNEQFF.

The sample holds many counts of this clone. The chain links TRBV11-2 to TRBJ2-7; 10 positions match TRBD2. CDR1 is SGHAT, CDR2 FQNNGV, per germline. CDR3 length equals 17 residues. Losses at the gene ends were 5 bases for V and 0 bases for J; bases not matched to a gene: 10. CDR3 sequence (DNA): TGTGCCAGCAGCCTCCGTGCTAGCGGGAGATCCTCCTACGAGCAGTACTTC. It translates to CASSLRASGRSSYEQYF.

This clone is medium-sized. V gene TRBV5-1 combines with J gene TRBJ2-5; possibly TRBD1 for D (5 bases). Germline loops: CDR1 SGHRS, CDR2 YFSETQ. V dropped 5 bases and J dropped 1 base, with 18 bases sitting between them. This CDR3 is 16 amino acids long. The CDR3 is CASRPRQRPSQETQYF. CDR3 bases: TGCGCCAGCAGACCCCGACAGCGACCCTCCCAAGAGACCCAGTACTTC.

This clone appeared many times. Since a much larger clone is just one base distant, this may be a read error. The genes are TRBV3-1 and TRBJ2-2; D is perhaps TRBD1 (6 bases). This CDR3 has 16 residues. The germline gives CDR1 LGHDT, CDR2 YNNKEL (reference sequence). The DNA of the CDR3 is TGTGCCAGCAGCCAAGAACAGGGTACGAACACCGGGGAGCTGTCTTTT. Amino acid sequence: CASSQEQGTNTGELSF. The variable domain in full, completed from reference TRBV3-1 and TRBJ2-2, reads DTAVSQTPKYLVTQMGNDKSIKCEQNLGHDTMYWYKQDSKKFLKIMFSYNNKELIINETVPNRFSPKSPDKAHLNLHINSLELGDSAVYFCASSQEQGTNTGELSFGEGSRLTVL.

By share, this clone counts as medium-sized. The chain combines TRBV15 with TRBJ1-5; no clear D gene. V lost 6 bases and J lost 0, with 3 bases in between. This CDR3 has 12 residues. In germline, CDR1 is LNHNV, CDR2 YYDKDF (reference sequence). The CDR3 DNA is TGTGCCACCAGGTATAGCAATCAGCCCCAGCATTTT. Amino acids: CATRYSNQPQHF.

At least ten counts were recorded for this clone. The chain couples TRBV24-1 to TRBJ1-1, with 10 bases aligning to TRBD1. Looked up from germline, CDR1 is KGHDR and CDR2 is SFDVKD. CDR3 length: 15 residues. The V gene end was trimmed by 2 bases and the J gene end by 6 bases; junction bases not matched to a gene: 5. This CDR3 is CATSDSGTGVPEAFF. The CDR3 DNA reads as TGTGCCACCAGTGATTCAGGGACAGGGGTCCCTGAAGCTTTCTTT.

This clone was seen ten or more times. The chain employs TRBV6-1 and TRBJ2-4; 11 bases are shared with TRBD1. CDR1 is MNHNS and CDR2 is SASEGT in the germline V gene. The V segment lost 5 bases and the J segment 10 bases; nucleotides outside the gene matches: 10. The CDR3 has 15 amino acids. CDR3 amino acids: CASSKMGQGDYIQYF. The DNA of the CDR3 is TGTGCCAGCAGTAAGATGGGACAGGGGGATTATATTCAGTACTTC.

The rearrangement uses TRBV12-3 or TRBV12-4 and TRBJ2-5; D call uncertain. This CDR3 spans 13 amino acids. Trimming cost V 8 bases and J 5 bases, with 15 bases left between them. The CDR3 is CASGRKVQETQYF. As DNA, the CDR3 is TGTGCCAGCGGACGGAAAGTTCAGGAGACCCAGTACTTC.

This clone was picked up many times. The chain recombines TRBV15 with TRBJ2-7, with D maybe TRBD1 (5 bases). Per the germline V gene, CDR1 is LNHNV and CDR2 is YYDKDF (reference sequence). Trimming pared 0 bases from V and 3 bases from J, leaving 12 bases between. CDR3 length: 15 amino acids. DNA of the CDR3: TGTGCCACCAGCAGAGATAGGGGCAGGGACTACGAGCAGTACTTC. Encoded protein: CATSRDRGRDYEQYF.